The sequence of this T cell receptor (beta chain) was determined in a study of cytomegalovirus exposure and HLA in healthy donors. Study conclusions and caveats: The majority of CMV-associated TCR beta chains were reported as apparently HLA-restricted in a later analysis.

As regards this clone: Its antigen is not known.

V was cut by 0 bases and J by 5 bases, with 13 bases left in between. The CDR3 has 15 amino acids. CDR1 is LGHNA, CDR2 YSLEER, per germline. The PCR was carried out with 60 Vbeta primers and 13 Jbeta primers. The protocol was immunoSEQ multiplex PCR, while the TCRdb copy is restricted to in-frame clones and leaves out a portion. Of around 170,000 clones in the sample, about 80% were seen once. This TCR was recovered from a man aged 35 to 55 in good health and CMV-seronegative. This chain connects TRBV4-3 to TRBJ2-5; D not resolved. The sequenced sample was PBMCs. In DNA form, the CDR3 reads TGCGCCAGCAGCCAAGATTCGGCGGAGATGGAGACCCAGTACTTC. The encoded protein is CASSQDSAEMETQYF.